This TCR beta chain is from a study of blood T cell repertoires in COVID-19. Study context: Spain, Italy and the United States supplied samples that represented acute and convalescent COVID-19.

V was clipped by 1 base and J by 3 bases, with 3 bases between them. The CDR3 is made up of 13 amino acids. Germline CDR1 reads SGHTA; CDR2 reads FQGNSA. Individuals drawn from approximately 26 US areas were about 18 to 100 years old. Participant-reported clinical history was the basis for cohort assignment. Profiling relied on immunoSEQ multiplex PCR, and the TCRdb table lists in-frame clones only, not all of them. The profile shows roughly 180,000 clones, approximately 85% of them singletons. Material for sequencing was PBMCs or T cells enriched from blood (not recorded which). This sequence joins TRBV7-2 and TRBJ2-2, with D hard to call. The sequence was collected from a man aged 40-49 years who had recovered from COVID-19. CDR3 in DNA: TGTGCCAGCAGCTTAGACTACACCGGGGAGCTGTTTTTT. This sequence encodes CASSLDYTGELFF.